What follows describes a single T cell receptor (beta chain). Its antigen specificity is not known. Base quality data are lacking; no much larger clone is found one base away. The immunoSEQ Assay, a bias-controlled multiplex PCR, was used to amplify TCRbeta CDR3 regions from genomic DNA. The authors' analysis ran thus. Nucleated cell counts per sample were estimated from amplification of reference gene primers within the assay. To quantify the absolute abundance of each unique TCRbeta CDR3 rearrangement, sequence reads were collapsed and filtered. For each sample, productive Simpson clonality was calculated as the square root of Simpson's diversity index across productive rearrangements. Not all clones reach the TCRdb copy of this immuneACCESS table, which keeps in-frame sequences only. Checked studies attribute under half of the gap to unresolved V genes and leave the rest unexplained. V and J calls and clone size are copied from that table; D and trimming were computed from the DNA. The sample includes more than 300,000 clones, with about 90% observed a single time. The ten largest clonotypes hold about 6.7% of the sample.

V and J are truncated by 8 bases and 3 bases respectively, leaving an intervening sequence of 10 bases. The CDR3 contains 12 residues, cysteine and phenylalanine counted. Only the CDR3 portion is preserved as DNA: 36 bases, with reading frame beginning at the first base. CDR1 and CDR2 are drawn from the germline V gene: SNHLY, FYNNEI. The data originate from a study of blood T cell repertoires in COVID-19 (dated by TCRdb to about 2020). Describing the broader study: Samples covering the acute and convalescent phases of COVID-19 were provided by collaborators in the United States, Italy and Spain. The dataset comprised deeply sampled blood TCRbeta repertoires from subjects exposed to, actively infected with, or recovered from COVID-19. The material from the prospective study consisted of cDNA or gDNA derived from T cells, B-cell-depleted T cells, or PBMCs. HLA class I and class II types, where available, came from metadata supplied by the sample provider rather than from assay-based typing. A de-identified subject ID, COVID-19 status, age in years and sex were almost always included in the sample metadata. Samples were obtained from the ongoing ImmuneRACE study (first 160 participants) and from 1,254 subjects provided by 6 global collaborators. The repertoires were made available in a free public database intended to serve as a resource for research on the immune response to SARS-CoV-2.

One collaborating source in Seattle enrolled patients while the patients were actively infected and followed the patients over time throughout the course of disease. Collaborating institutions collected whole blood in K2EDTA tubes following their own protocols. For TCRbeta analysis, collaborators shipped samples in one of three forms: frozen whole blood, isolated PBMCs, or DNA extracted from either of those sample types. Here is what the overall study found, with its caveats: How much clinical and demographic metadata was included differed by source and by participant, and the metadata was provided uncurated.

The rearranged segments are TRBV2 and TRBJ1-2, with TRBD1 perhaps the D gene, on 5 matching bases. The specimen sequenced was peripheral blood. The TCR was taken from a woman in her 70s with COVID-19, enrolled during active disease. Here the CDR3 is given as CASSGDDYGYTF. The DNA is TGTGCCAGCTCGGGGGACGACTATGGCTACACCTTC.